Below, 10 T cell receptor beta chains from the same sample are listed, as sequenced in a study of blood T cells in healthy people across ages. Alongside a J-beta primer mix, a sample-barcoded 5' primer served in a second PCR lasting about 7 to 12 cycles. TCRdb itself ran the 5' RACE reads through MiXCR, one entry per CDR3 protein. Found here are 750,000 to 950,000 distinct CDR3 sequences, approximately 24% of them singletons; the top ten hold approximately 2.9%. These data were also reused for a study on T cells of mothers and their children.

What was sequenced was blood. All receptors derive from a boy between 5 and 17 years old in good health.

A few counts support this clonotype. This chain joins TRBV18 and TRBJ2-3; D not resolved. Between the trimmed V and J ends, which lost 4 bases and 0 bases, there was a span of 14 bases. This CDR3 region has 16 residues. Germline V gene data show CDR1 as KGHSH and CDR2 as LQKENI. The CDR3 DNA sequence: TGTGCCAGCTCACGGCGAGGCCGTGCAAGCACAGATACGCAGTATTTT. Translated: CASSRRGRASTDTQYF.

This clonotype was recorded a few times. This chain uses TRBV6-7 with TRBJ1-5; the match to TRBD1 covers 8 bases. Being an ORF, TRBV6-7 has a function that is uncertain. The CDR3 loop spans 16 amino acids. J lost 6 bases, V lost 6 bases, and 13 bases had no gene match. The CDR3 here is CASSVFWTGRCQPQHF. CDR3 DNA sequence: TGTGCCAGCAGCGTTTTTTGGACAGGGAGGTGTCAGCCCCAGCATTTT.

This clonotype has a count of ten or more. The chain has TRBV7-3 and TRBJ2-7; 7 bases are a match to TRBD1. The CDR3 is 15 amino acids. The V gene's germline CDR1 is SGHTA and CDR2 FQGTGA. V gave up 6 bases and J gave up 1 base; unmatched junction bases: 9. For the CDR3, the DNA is TGTGCCAGCAGTCCCCCGGGACAGCCATCCTACGAGCAGTACTTC. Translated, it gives CASSPPGQPSYEQYF.

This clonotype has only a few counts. Here the CDR3 DNA reads TGTGCCAGCACCGGGGACGGGGCTTTCTTT. Translating gives CASTGDGAFF. The chain has TRBV12-3 or TRBV12-4 and TRBJ1-1; possibly TRBD1 for D (5 bases). Trimming pared 7 bases from V and 11 bases from J, leaving 11 bases between. The CDR3 length is 10 residues.

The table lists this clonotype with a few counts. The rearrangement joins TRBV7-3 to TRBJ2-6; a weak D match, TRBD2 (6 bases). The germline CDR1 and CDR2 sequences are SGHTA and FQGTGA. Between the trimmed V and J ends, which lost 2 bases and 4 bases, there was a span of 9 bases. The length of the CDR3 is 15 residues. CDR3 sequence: CASSLAGYGANVLTF. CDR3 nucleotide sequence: TGTGCCAGCAGCTTAGCGGGGTACGGGGCCAACGTCCTGACTTTC.

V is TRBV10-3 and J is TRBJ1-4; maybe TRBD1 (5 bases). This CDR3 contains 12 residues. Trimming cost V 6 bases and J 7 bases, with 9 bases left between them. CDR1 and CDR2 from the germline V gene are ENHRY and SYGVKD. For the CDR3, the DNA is TGTGCCATCAGCCTTGGGGGTGAAAAACTGTTTTTT. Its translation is CAISLGGEKLFF.

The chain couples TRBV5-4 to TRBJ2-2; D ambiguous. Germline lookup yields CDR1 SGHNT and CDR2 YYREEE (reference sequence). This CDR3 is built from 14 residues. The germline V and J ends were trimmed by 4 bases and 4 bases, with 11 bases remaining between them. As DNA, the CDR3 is TGTGCCAGCAGCGAGGCCCCCTCCACCGGGGAGCTGTTTTTT. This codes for CASSEAPSTGELFF.

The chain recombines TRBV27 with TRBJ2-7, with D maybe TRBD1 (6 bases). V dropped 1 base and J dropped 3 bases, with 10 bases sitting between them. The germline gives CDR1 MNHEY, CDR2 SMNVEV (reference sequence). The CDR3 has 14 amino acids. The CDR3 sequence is CASSLLRTDYEQYF. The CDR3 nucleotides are TGTGCCAGCAGTTTATTGCGGACAGACTACGAGCAGTACTTC.

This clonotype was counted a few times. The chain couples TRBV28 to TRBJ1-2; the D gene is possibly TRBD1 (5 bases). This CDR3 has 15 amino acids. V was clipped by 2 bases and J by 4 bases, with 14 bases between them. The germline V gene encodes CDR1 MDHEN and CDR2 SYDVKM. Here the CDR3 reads CASSLSREDFYGYTF. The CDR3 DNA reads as TGTGCCAGCAGTTTAAGCAGGGAAGACTTCTATGGCTACACCTTC.

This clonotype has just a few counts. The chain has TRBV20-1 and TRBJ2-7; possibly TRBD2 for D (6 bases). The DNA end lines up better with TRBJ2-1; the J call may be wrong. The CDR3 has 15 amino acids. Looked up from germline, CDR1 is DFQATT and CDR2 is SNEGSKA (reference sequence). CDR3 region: CSVRGGSGLYNEQFF. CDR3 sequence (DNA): TGCAGTGTCAGAGGCGGTAGCGGCCTTTACAATGAGCAGTTCTTC.